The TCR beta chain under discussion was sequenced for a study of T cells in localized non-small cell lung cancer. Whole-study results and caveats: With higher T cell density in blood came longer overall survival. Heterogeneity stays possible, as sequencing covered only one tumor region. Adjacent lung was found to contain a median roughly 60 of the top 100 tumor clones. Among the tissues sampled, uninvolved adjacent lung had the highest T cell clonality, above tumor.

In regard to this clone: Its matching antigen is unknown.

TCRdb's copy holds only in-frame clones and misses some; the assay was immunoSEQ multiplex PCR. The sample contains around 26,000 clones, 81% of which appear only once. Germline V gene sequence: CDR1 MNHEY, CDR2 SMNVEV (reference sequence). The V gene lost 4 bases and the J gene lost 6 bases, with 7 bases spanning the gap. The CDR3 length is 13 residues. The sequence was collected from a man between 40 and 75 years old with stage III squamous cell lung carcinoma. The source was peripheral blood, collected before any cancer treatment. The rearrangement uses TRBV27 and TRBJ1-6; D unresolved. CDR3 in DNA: TGTGCCAGCAGTTCGTACTTTAATTCACCCCTCCACTTT. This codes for CASSSYFNSPLHF.